The source of this TCR beta chain is a study of CD8+ T cells in alopecia areata. Alopecia areata patients gave lesional scalp punch biopsies and peripheral blood samples. Cell sorting on a FACSAria was used to separate CD4+ and CD8+ T cells from the PBMCs. This CDR3 has 13 amino acids. The V end lost 7 bases, the J end lost 4 bases, and 16 bases lay between the germline ends. Germline values: CDR1 GTSNPN, CDR2 SVGIG (reference sequence). Sequencing used cDNA as its template, made by extracting RNA and reverse transcribing it. Here immunoSEQ multiplex PCR was the method, and the copy in TCRdb shows in-frame clones only, minus some. This sample has around 250,000 clones, with under 80% found just once.

The sequence was collected from a human donor with alopecia areata. The chain is built from TRBV30 and TRBJ1-1, with D perhaps matching TRBD1 (6 bases). The material sequenced was CD4+ T cells sorted from blood, taken at week 0. This chain's CDR3 is CASLIRGTTEAFF. The CDR3 bases are TGTGCCTCACTTATAAGGGGGACCACTGAAGCTTTCTTT. Looking up the rest from reference TRBV30 and TRBJ1-1 gives the full variable domain: SQTIHQWPATLVQPVGSPLSLECTVEGTSNPNLYWYRQAAGRGLQLLFYSVGIGQISSEVPQNLSASRPQDRQFILSSKKLLLSDSGFYLCASLIRGTTEAFFGQGTRLTVV.